This T cell receptor (beta chain) was obtained from a study of T cells in Graves' hyperthyroidism and ophthalmopathy. Regarding the study as a whole: Most clonotypes that expanded in the thyroid above 0.001 also showed up in blood.

Researchers amplified the TCR beta CDR3 regions from RNA transcripts. The TCR CDR3 was amplified in a first-round RT-PCR using the HTBI primer set. TCRdb used MiXCR to reprocess the multiplex PCR reads, holding one entry per CDR3 protein. The repertoire holds 500,000 to 650,000 distinct CDR3 sequences, about 15% seen once, with under 15% in the top ten. Active moderate-to-severe ophthalmopathy, Clinical Activity Score at least 3, NOSPECS at least 4, under 3 months' duration. This CDR3 has 16 amino acids. The germline V gene has CDR1 SGHVS and CDR2 FQNEAQ. Losses at the gene ends were 1 base for V and 3 bases for J; bases not matched to a gene: 8. This clonotype has only a few counts. Antigen unknown.

The chain employs TRBV7-8 and TRBJ2-7; 8 nucleotides line up with TRBD2. The source material was blood. The clonotype originates from a woman aged 45-65 years with Graves' ophthalmopathy. The CDR3 DNA reads TGTGCCAGCAGCTTAGGATCTGGGACTAGGGGCTACGAGCAGTACTTC. It encodes CASSLGSGTRGYEQYF.